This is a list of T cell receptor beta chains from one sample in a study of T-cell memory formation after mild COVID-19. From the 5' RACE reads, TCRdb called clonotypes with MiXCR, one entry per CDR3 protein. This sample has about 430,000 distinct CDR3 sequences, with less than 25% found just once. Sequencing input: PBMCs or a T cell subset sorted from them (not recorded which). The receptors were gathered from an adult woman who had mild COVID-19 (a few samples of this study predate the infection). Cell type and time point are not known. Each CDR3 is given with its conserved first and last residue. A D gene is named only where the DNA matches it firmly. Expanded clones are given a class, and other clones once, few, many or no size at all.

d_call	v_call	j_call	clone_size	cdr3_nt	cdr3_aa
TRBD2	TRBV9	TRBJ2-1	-	TGTGCCAGCAGCGCCGAGCGGGGGTCCCTCGATGAGCAGTTCTTC	CASSAERGSLDEQFF
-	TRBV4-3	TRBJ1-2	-	TGCGCCAGCAGCCAAACCCTCGGGACTCCCTGGGGCTACACCTTC	CASSQTLGTPWGYTF
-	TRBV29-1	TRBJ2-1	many	TGCAGCGTTGTGCAGGGTGTAAATGAGCAGTTCTTC	CSVVQGVNEQFF
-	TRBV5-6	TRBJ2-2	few	TGTGCCAGCAGCTCTCCCGGGGGAGTGAACACCGGGGAGCTGTTTTTT	CASSSPGGVNTGELFF
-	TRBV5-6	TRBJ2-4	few	TGTGCCAGCAACTTGGACTGGGAGGCGGGCATTCAGTACTTC	CASNLDWEAGIQYF
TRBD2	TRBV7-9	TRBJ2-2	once	TGTGCCAGCAGCTTCGCGGGAGATCTCACCGGGGAGCTGTTTTTT	CASSFAGDLTGELFF
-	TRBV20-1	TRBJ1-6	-	TGCAGTGCAACAGGGAGCTCCTATAATTCACCCCTCCACTTT	CSATGSSYNSPLHF
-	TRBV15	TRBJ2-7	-	TGTGCCACCAGCGTCGGAGGGGAGCAGTACTTC	CATSVGGEQYF
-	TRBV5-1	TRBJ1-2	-	TGCGCCAGCAGCTTGGTTGCAGGGTACTATGGCTACACCTTC	CASSLVAGYYGYTF
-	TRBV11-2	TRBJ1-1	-	TGTGCCAGCAGCCACGCGGGGGCCCAGAACACTGAAGCTTTCTTT	CASSHAGAQNTEAFF
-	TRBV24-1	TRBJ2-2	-	TGTGCCACCAGTGATTCGACGGCTTACACCGGGGAGCTGTTTTTT	CATSDSTAYTGELFF
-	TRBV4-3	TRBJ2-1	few	TGCGCCAGCAGCCACCGGGACCGCCTTCGGGATGAGCAGTTCTTC	CASSHRDRLRDEQFF
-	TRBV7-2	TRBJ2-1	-	TGTGCCAGCAGCTTAGTACGTGACATAGGTAGTGAGCAGTTCTTC	CASSLVRDIGSEQFF
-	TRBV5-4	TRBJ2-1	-	TGTGCCAGCAGCTTCACCCGGGGGACTTCTGTTGAGCAGTTCTTC	CASSFTRGTSVEQFF
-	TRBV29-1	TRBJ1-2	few	TGCAGCGTTAACGACAGAAACTATGGCTACACCTTC	CSVNDRNYGYTF
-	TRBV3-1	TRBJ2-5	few	TGTGCCAGCAGCCGGGACTTACAAGAGACCCAGTACTTC	CASSRDLQETQYF
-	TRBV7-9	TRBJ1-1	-	TGTGCCAGCAGCACGATTCCAAACACTGAAGCTTTCTTT	CASSTIPNTEAFF
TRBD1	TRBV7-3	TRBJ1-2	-	TGTGCCAGCAGCACGTTACAGGGGGATGGCTACACCTTC	CASSTLQGDGYTF
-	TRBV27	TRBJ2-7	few	TGTGCCAGCAGTTTAGAGTGGGAGCAGTACTTC	CASSLEWEQYF
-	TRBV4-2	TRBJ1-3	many	TGTGCCAGCAGCCCACGCTTAACCGCCAGGGGCTCTGGAAACACCATATATTTT	CASSPRLTARGSGNTIYF
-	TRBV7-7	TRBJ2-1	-	TGTGCTAGCACCGAGCAGTTCTTC	CASTEQFF
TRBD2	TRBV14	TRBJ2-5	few	TGTGCCAGCAGCTATACGGAATTAGCGGGAGTTGGGAGTGAGACCCAGTACTTC	CASSYTELAGVGSETQYF
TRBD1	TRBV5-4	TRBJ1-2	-	TGTGCCAGCAGCGACTGGAGACAGGGGGGTGACTATGGCTACACCTTC	CASSDWRQGGDYGYTF
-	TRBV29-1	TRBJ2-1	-	TGCAGCGTTGATAAGGCAGGGCAGAATGAGCAGTTCTTC	CSVDKAGQNEQFF
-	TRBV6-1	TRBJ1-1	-	TGTGCCAGCAGAGGTAGGGTCGGCTCCCCGTTTGGGAACACTGAAGCTTTATTT	CASRGRVGSPFGNTEALF
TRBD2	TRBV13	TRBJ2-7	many	TGTGCCAGCAGCCCCCGTATAGCGGGAGACAGGGACGAGCAGTACTTC	CASSPRIAGDRDEQYF
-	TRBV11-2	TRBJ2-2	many	TGTGCCAGCAGCTTAGGCGGGACGAACACCGGGGAGCTGTTTTTT	CASSLGGTNTGELFF
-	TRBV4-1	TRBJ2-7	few	TGCGCCAGCAGCCAAGGCCAGGGGACCCACTACGAGCAGTACTTC	CASSQGQGTHYEQYF
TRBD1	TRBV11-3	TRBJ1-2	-	TGTGCCAGCAGCGCGAGGACAGGTGGGGGGAACTATGGCTACACCTTC	CASSARTGGGNYGYTF
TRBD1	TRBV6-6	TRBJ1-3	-	TGTGCCAGCAGTTCCACAGGGGCTGGAAACACCATATATTTT	CASSSTGAGNTIYF
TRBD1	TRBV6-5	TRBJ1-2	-	TGTGCCAGCAGCCCATCTGGGACAGGGGGTCGTTATGGCTACACCTTC	CASSPSGTGGRYGYTF
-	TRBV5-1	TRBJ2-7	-	TGCGCCAGCAGCTTGGCCAGGGGAAGCTCCTACGAGCAGTACTTC	CASSLARGSSYEQYF
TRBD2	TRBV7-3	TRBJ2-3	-	TGTGCCAGCAGCTTATTCGCGGCCTCACTAGCGGGGGGGCAAGATACGCAGTATTTT	CASSLFAASLAGGQDTQYF
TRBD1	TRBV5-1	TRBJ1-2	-	TGCGCCAGCGGGGAGGGGGCGTTCGACTATGGCTACACCTTC	CASGEGAFDYGYTF
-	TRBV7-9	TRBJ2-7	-	TGTGCCAGCAGCTTAGCGACAGTCTCATCCTACGAGCAGTACTTC	CASSLATVSSYEQYF
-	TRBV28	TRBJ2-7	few	TGTGCCAGCAGTTCCCCGACACTACCCTACGAGCAGTACTTC	CASSSPTLPYEQYF
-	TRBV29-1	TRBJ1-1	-	TGCAGCGTTTCTGAGATCAACACTGAAGCTTTCTTT	CSVSEINTEAFF
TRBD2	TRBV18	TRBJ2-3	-	TGTGCCAGCTCACCAGGACTAGCGGGAGGAGGTAGAGTTGATACGCAGTATTTT	CASSPGLAGGGRVDTQYF
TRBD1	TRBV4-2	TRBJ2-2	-	TGTGCCAGCAGCCAAGCCGCAACCGGGACAGTGAACACCGGGGAGCTGTTTTTT	CASSQAATGTVNTGELFF
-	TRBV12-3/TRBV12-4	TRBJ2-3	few	TGTGCCAGCAGCCGCCTTTGGGGGGTTATCACAGATACGCAGTATTTT	CASSRLWGVITDTQYF
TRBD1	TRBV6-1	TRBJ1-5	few	TGTGCCAGCAGTGAAAATCGACAGGGTTTAGGTCAGCCCCAGCATTTT	CASSENRQGLGQPQHF
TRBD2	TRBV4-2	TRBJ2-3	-	TGTGCCAGCAGCCGCAGAATAGCGGGACTAGCGGGAGGTTACGCAGATACGCAGTATTTT	CASSRRIAGLAGGYADTQYF
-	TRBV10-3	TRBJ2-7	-	TGTGCCATCAGTGACAACCAGGGATCCGGCTACGAGCAGTACTTC	CAISDNQGSGYEQYF